Listed here are 31 T cell receptor beta chains from one sample, sequenced in a study of blood T cell repertoires in COVID-19 (dated by TCRdb to the early 2020s). Library generation was performed with the immunoSEQ multiplex PCR assay. This is the immuneACCESS table as TCRdb keeps it, with only in-frame sequences that have V and J called. A part of the clones is gone; compared with another copy, unresolved V genes explain less than half, and the rest is unexplained. For this sample there are approximately 200,000 clones; about 80% appear just once. The ten largest clones take up about 7.8% of the sample. What was sequenced was peripheral blood. The receptor source for this set is a woman of 80 years or more with COVID-19, enrolled during active disease.

The chain uses TRBV5-4 and TRBJ1-3; D is ambiguous. Trimming cost V 1 base and J 4 bases, with 6 bases left between them. The CDR3 totals 13 residues. CDR1 is SGHNT and CDR2 is YYREEE in the germline V gene (reference sequence). The CDR3 protein is CASSLYTGNTIYF. DNA of the CDR3: TGTGCCAGCAGCTTGTATACAGGAAACACCATATATTTT.

To note about this clone: This specimen includes other DNA sequences encoding the same CDR3. The rearrangement joins TRBV12-3 or TRBV12-4 to TRBJ1-2; 7 bases are shared with TRBD1. V lost 6 bases, J lost 7 bases, and 5 bases stayed unmatched. CDR3 length: 12 amino acids. CDR3 protein: CASSRDRAGYTF. CDR3 nucleotide sequence: TGTGCCAGCAGCCGTGACAGGGCTGGCTACACCTTC.

This clone was recorded only once. The J gene is TRBJ2-7, the V gene TRBV5-5; D gene uncertain. The CDR3 runs 13 residues. The V and J ends lost 4 bases and 7 bases respectively, with 15 bases between them. Germline-derived CDR1 and CDR2 are SGHKS and YYEKEE (reference sequence). This CDR3 is CASSPHLTGEQYF. The CDR3 DNA reads TGTGCCAGCAGCCCGCATCTGACTGGAGAGCAGTACTTC.

The CDR3 coding sequence is TGTGCCAGCAGCGTAGTTGAGCGGGGTCATCCAGATACGCAGTATTTT. This translates into CASSVVERGHPDTQYF. J is TRBJ2-3 and V is TRBV9, with 7 bases aligning to TRBD2. CDR1 is SGDLS and CDR2 is YYNGEE in the germline V gene. Losses at the gene ends were 0 bases for V and 4 bases for J; bases not matched to a gene: 8. This CDR3 is built from 16 residues.

This clone was seen once. The V gene is TRBV19, the J gene TRBJ2-2; possibly TRBD1 for D (6 bases). From germline, CDR1 is LNHDA and CDR2 SQIVND (reference sequence). The CDR3 is 13 residues long. The V and J ends lost 7 bases and 6 bases respectively, with 12 bases between them. The CDR3 nucleotides read TGTGCCAGTAATTTGGGGGCAGCCGGGGAGCTGTTTTTT. Protein product: CASNLGAAGELFF.

The chain employs TRBV6-2 or TRBV6-3 and TRBJ2-7, with TRBD2 identical over 8 bases. Looked up from germline, CDR1 is MNHEY and CDR2 is SVGEGT. J was trimmed by 6 bases and V by 2 bases; bases with no gene match: 9. The CDR3 loop spans 15 amino acids. The CDR3 region is CASSYGPASGFEQYF. The CDR3 DNA sequence: TGTGCCAGCAGTTACGGCCCGGCTAGCGGGTTCGAGCAGTACTTC.

This chain links TRBV11-3 with TRBJ2-3, with D tentatively TRBD2 (6 bases). The V gene lost 3 bases and the J gene lost 4 bases, with 14 bases spanning the gap. The length of the CDR3 is 15 residues. Germline-derived CDR1 and CDR2 are SGHNT and YENEEA. The CDR3 here is CASSFRGFPADTQYF. The CDR3 DNA follows: TGTGCCAGCAGCTTTCGGGGGTTCCCCGCAGATACGCAGTATTTT.

The chain combines TRBV7-5 with TRBJ1-1; the D call TRBD1 from the table was never checked on the DNA. TRBV7-5 is a pseudogene. CDR3 length equals 13 residues. CDR3 sequence (DNA): TGTGCCAGAAGCTTAAAACGTCAGGGTGAAGCTTTCTTT. Translation: CARSLKRQGEAFF.

The DNA for the CDR3 is TGTGCCAGCTTAAGACAGGGATGGATGAACACTGAAGCTTTCTTT. Translation: CASLRQGWMNTEAFF. This chain connects TRBV28 to TRBJ1-1; 7 bases map to TRBD1. Losses at the gene ends were 8 bases for V and 0 bases for J; bases not matched to a gene: 9. Germline CDR1 MDHEN, CDR2 SYDVKM. The CDR3 is 15 amino acids.

J is TRBJ2-5 and V is TRBV6-6, with a weak D call TRBD2 (6 bases). CDR1 and CDR2 (germline): MNHNY, SVGAGI (reference sequence). The CDR3 is made up of 14 amino acids. The germline V and J ends were trimmed by 5 bases and 5 bases, with 15 bases remaining between them. CDR3 in amino acids: CASSRWGDEETQYF. CDR3 in DNA: TGTGCCAGCAGTCGTTGGGGGGACGAGGAGACCCAGTACTTC.

V gene TRBV5-8 combines with J gene TRBJ1-6; tentatively, D is TRBD1 (6 bases). V gave up 4 bases and J gave up 15 bases, with 20 bases separating them. In germline, CDR1 is SGHTS, CDR2 YDEGEE. This CDR3 contains 14 residues. CDR3 bases: TGTGCCAGCAGCACCGCCTCCAGAGCAGGGGTCCTCCACTTT. Its protein product is CASSTASRAGVLHF.

The chain links TRBV11-2 to TRBJ2-3; TRBD2 is a possible D gene (5 bases). V was clipped by 3 bases and J by 3 bases, with 16 bases between them. There are 16 residues in the CDR3. Germline CDR1 reads SGHAT; CDR2 reads FQNNGV. CDR3 region: CASSFVLGVGTDTQYF. In DNA form, the CDR3 reads TGTGCCAGCAGCTTCGTGTTGGGAGTGGGGACAGATACGCAGTATTTT. Together with reference TRBV11-2 and TRBJ2-3, the CDR3 gives the full variable domain: EAGVAQSPRYKIIEKRQSVAFWCNPISGHATLYWYQQILGQGPKLLIQFQNNGVVDDSQLPKDRFSAERLKGVDSTLKIQPAKLEDSAVYLCASSFVLGVGTDTQYFGPGTRLTVL.

V gene TRBV4-1 combines with J gene TRBJ2-4; 8 bases agree with TRBD2. V trimming: 2 bases; J trimming: 7 bases; junction bases outside the gene matches: 7. CDR1 MGHRA and CDR2 YSYEKL come from the germline V gene. The CDR3 runs 15 residues. CDR3 in DNA: TGCGCCAGCAGCCAAACTGGCGGGGGGACGAACATTCAGTACTTC. Translated, it gives CASSQTGGGTNIQYF.

V and J are TRBV18 and TRBJ1-3, with TRBD1 matching over 8 bases. The CDR3 is 16 amino acids. The germline gives CDR1 KGHSH, CDR2 LQKENI. With 5 bases clipped from V and 0 bases from J, the junction kept 6 bases outside the gene matches. CDR3 in DNA: TGTGCCAGCTCAGGAACCGGGACAGGCTCTGGAAACACCATATATTTT. Translating gives CASSGTGTGSGNTIYF.

This CDR3 is CASTLGGRPYGYTF. Here the CDR3 DNA reads TGTGCCAGCACCCTCGGGGGTCGTCCCTATGGCTACACCTTC. The rearrangement links TRBV28 to TRBJ1-2, with a tentative D call TRBD1 (5 bases). The germline V and J ends were trimmed by 7 bases and 4 bases, with 16 bases remaining between them. This CDR3 is built from 14 residues. Germline values: CDR1 MDHEN, CDR2 SYDVKM.

The gene calls are TRBV5-4 and TRBJ2-1; 10 bases match TRBD2. The length of the CDR3 is 16 residues. The germline V gene has CDR1 SGHNT and CDR2 YYREEE (reference sequence). V lost 3 bases to trimming and J lost 6 bases; unmatched junction nucleotides: 9. The CDR3 DNA reads TGTGCCAGCAGCTGGGGGGCTAGCGGGAGTAGCAATGAGCAGTTCTTC. This sequence encodes CASSWGASGSSNEQFF.

The chain links TRBV5-4 to TRBJ2-1, with 8 bases matching TRBD2. Germline CDR1 and CDR2: SGHNT and YYREEE (reference sequence). There are 16 residues in the CDR3. V shed 3 bases and J 4 bases; nucleotides not matched to a gene: 9. The CDR3 here is CASSSTSGSGYNEQFF. The CDR3 DNA follows: TGTGCCAGCAGCTCCACCAGCGGGAGTGGTTACAATGAGCAGTTCTTC.

The chain is built from TRBV2 and TRBJ1-2, with 8 nucleotides matching TRBD1. V trimming: 7 bases; J trimming: 3 bases; junction bases outside the gene matches: 7. Germline-derived CDR1 and CDR2 are SNHLY and FYNNEI. The CDR3 extends over 14 amino acids. The CDR3 is CASTSDRADYGYTF. The CDR3 coding sequence is TGTGCCAGCACCTCGGACAGGGCAGACTATGGCTACACCTTC.

The rearrangement uses TRBV7-9 and TRBJ1-2; 7 bases fit TRBD1. The V gene end was trimmed by 4 bases and the J gene end by 6 bases; junction bases not matched to a gene: 8. CDR1 is SEHNR and CDR2 is FQNEAQ in the germline V gene (reference sequence). CDR3 length: 14 amino acids. CDR3 DNA sequence: TGTGCCAGCAGCTCACAGGGGCGGGGAGATGGCTACACCTTC. Residues: CASSSQGRGDGYTF.

The chain combines TRBV28 with TRBJ1-1; maybe TRBD1 (6 bases). CDR3 size: 13 residues. Germline CDR1 and CDR2: MDHEN and SYDVKM. Trimming left V 8 bases short and J 8 bases short, with 18 bases between. The CDR3: CASGKGGAGEAFF. The CDR3, as DNA: TGTGCCAGCGGCAAAGGGGGGGCTGGGGAAGCTTTCTTT.

The count of this clone is one. The chain joins TRBV5-1 to TRBJ2-3; TRBD1 matches 7 bases. From germline, CDR1 is SGHRS and CDR2 YFSETQ. Trimming cost V 5 bases and J 1 base; bases outside gene matches: 4. This CDR3 has 14 amino acids. Here the CDR3 DNA reads TGCGCCAGCAGATCCGGGACAGGCACAGATACGCAGTATTTT. The encoded protein is CASRSGTGTDTQYF. Full variable domain (rest looked up from reference TRBV5-1 and TRBJ2-3): KAGVTQTPRYLIKTRGQQVTLSCSPISGHRSVSWYQQTPGQGLQFLFEYFSETQRNKGNFPGRFSGRQFSNSRSEMNVSTLELGDSALYLCASRSGTGTDTQYFGPGTRLTVL.

The chain has TRBV5-1 and TRBJ2-7; 9 bases are a match to TRBD1. CDR3 size: 13 residues. Trimming removed 4 bases from V and 5 bases from J; junction bases left unmatched: 4. Germline loops: CDR1 SGHRS, CDR2 YFSETQ. CDR3 sequence (DNA): TGCGCCAGCAGCGGACAGGGGAACGACGAGCAGTACTTC. This translates into CASSGQGNDEQYF. Combining the CDR3 with reference TRBV5-1 and TRBJ2-7 gives the whole variable domain KAGVTQTPRYLIKTRGQQVTLSCSPISGHRSVSWYQQTPGQGLQFLFEYFSETQRNKGNFPGRFSGRQFSNSRSEMNVSTLELGDSALYLCASSGQGNDEQYFGPGTRLTVT.

This chain connects TRBV6-2 or TRBV6-3 to TRBJ1-5, with unresolved D. Trimming pared 2 bases from V and 6 bases from J, leaving 14 bases between. The CDR3 spans 15 residues. CDR1 and CDR2 (germline): MNHEY, SVGEGT. For the CDR3, the DNA is TGTGCCAGCAGTTACCCGGAGGCAAATATTCAGCCCCAGCATTTT. This codes for CASSYPEANIQPQHF.

The chain carries TRBV15 and TRBJ2-1, with TRBD2 as a possible D gene (6 bases). Looked up from germline, CDR1 is LNHNV and CDR2 is YYDKDF (reference sequence). V lost 8 bases and J 0 bases, leaving 23 bases between the germline ends. This CDR3 comprises 18 residues. The CDR3 DNA reads as TGTGCCACCTCCAGCGGGCAGAACCAACCCCTCTCCTACAATGAGCAGTTCTTC. This codes for CATSSGQNQPLSYNEQFF.

The chain couples TRBV7-3 to TRBJ1-1, with 8 bases aligning to TRBD1. The CDR3 has 13 amino acids. Trimming took 5 bases from V and 3 from J; bases not matched to a gene: 2. Germline-derived CDR1 and CDR2 are SGHTA and FQGTGA. The CDR3 loop reads CASSKDRDTEAFF. Here the CDR3 DNA reads TGTGCCAGCAGCAAGGACAGGGACACTGAAGCTTTCTTT.

V and J are TRBV5-1 and TRBJ2-2, with 10 bases lining up with TRBD1. CDR1 is SGHRS, CDR2 YFSETQ, per germline. The length of the CDR3 is 16 residues. J lost 4 bases, V lost 1 base, and 4 bases had no gene match. The CDR3 DNA reads TGCGCCAGCAGCTTGAGGACAGGGGGAGGCACCGGGGAGCTGTTTTTT. Encoded protein: CASSLRTGGGTGELFF. Full variable domain (outside the CDR3, taken from reference TRBV5-1 and TRBJ2-2): KAGVTQTPRYLIKTRGQQVTLSCSPISGHRSVSWYQQTPGQGLQFLFEYFSETQRNKGNFPGRFSGRQFSNSRSEMNVSTLELGDSALYLCASSLRTGGGTGELFFGEGSRLTVL.

The J gene is TRBJ1-2, the V gene TRBV18; D is ambiguous. CDR1 is KGHSH, CDR2 LQKENI, per germline. V was shortened by 3 bases and J by 4 bases, with 12 bases between the two germline ends. The CDR3 has 14 residues. CDR3 nucleotide sequence: TGTGCCAGCTCACCGGATGGGTACAGCTATGGCTACACCTTC. Translating it yields CASSPDGYSYGYTF. Full variable domain (rest looked up from reference TRBV18 and TRBJ1-2): NAGVMQNPRHLVRRRGQEARLRCSPMKGHSHVYWYRQLPEEGLKFMVYLQKENIIDESGMPKERFSAEFPKEGPSILRIQQVVRGDSAAYFCASSPDGYSYGYTFGSGTRLTVV.

This clone showed up just a few times. The chain uses TRBV3-1 (or the pseudogene TRBV3-2) and TRBJ2-1, with 7 nucleotides matching TRBD2. The CDR3 length is 14 residues. The germline V gene encodes CDR1 LGHDT and CDR2 YNNKEL (reference sequence). Unmatched junction bases numbered 4, after V lost 5 bases and J lost 3 bases. CDR3 DNA: TGTGCCAGCAGCTACTGGACTAGCTACAATGAGCAGTTCTTC. Its translation is CASSYWTSYNEQFF.

This chain joins TRBV5-1 and TRBJ1-1, with D possibly TRBD1 on 5 matching bases. V shed 0 bases and J shed 1 base, with 13 bases lying between them. From germline, CDR1 is SGHRS and CDR2 YFSETQ. This CDR3 is built from 16 residues. The CDR3 region has the DNA TGCGCCAGCAGCTTGGCCAATCAGGGAAAGAACACTGAAGCTTTCTTT. Its translation is CASSLANQGKNTEAFF.

The V call is TRBV4-1, the J call TRBJ2-7; TRBD2 matches at 10 bases. Germline lookup yields CDR1 MGHRA and CDR2 YSYEKL. J lost 2 bases, V lost 1 base, and 5 bases had no gene match. The CDR3 is 16 amino acids. CDR3 bases: TGCGCCAGCAGCCAAGGGAGCGGGAGGGCCCCCTACGAGCAGTACTTC. Its protein is CASSQGSGRAPYEQYF.

The chain links TRBV2 to TRBJ1-1, with D perhaps matching TRBD1 (5 bases). Germline values: CDR1 SNHLY, CDR2 FYNNEI. The ends were cut back, 7 bases at V and 3 bases at J, with 12 bases in the middle. The CDR3 loop spans 13 amino acids. CDR3 region: CASTRVGDTEAFF. Written as DNA, the CDR3 is TGTGCCAGCACCAGGGTAGGGGACACTGAAGCTTTCTTT.